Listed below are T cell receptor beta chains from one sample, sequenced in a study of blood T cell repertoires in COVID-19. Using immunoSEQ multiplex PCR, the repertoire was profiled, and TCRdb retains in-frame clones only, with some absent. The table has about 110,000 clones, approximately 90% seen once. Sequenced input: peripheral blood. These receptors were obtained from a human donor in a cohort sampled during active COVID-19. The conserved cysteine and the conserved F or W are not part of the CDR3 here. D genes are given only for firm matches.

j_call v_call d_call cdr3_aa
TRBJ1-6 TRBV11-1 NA ASSFAGNNSPLH
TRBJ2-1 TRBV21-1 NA ASSKADCSSYNEQF
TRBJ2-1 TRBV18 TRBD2 ASSPLWEGEQF
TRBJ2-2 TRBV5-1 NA ASSLARGQNTGELF
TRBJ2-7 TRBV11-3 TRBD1 ASSTGTGDYEQY
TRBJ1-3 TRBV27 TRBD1 ASSPFPDRVGNTIY
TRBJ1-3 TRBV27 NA ASSFRGEGNTIY
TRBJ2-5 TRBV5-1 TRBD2 ASSFQRGGRETQY
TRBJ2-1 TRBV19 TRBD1 ASSIFSVTGSSYNEQF
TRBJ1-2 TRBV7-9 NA ASSPPFRVSDYGYT
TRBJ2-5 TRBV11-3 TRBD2 ASSSWTSGGLPGGETQY
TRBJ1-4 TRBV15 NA ATSRLRDFGEKLF
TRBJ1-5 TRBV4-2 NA ASTCSPGAPPARGNQPQH
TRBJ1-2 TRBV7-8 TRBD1 ASSLLGTQDRRPNYGYT
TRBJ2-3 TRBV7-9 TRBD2 ASSFSGRGTDTQY
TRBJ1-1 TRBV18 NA ASSPRGGPLNTEAF
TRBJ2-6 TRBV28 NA ASSLLGRGGANVLT
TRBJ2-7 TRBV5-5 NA ASSLIGRQGLRQY
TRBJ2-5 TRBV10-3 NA AISGVTRQETQY
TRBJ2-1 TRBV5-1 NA ASSPRYSGNEQF
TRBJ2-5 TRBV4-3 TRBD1 ASSYGTGSETQY
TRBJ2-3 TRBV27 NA ASSFGPTDTQY
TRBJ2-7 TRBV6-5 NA ASSYSRDYEQY
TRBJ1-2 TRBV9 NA ASSPWGGKGYT
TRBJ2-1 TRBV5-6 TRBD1 ASSLLKTGTGGRNEQF
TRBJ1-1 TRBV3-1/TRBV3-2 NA ASSLEGGRGNTEAF
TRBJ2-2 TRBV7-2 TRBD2 ASRHRAWTSGGAPGELF
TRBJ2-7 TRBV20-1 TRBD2 SASRTSGNEQY
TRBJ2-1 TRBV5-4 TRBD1 ASSLGDRDVEQF
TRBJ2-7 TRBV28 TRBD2 ASSLAGAYEQY
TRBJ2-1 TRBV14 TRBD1 ASSQGGWTGRFLRNEQF
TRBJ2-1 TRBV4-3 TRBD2 ASSQGSGRPGNEQF
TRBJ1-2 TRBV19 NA ASSLLAQGQSYGYT
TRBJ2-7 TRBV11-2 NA ASSLSSYEQY
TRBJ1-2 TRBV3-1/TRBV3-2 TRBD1 ASSHPNRDSSNYGYT
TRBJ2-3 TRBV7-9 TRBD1 ASSSRDRGPDTQY
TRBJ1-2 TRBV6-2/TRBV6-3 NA ASSYSGPYGYT
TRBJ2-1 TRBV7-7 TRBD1 ASSIGQGAYNEQF
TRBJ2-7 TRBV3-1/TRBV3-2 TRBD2 ASSQGGLAGALSYEQY
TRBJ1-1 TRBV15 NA ATSRGGAANTEAF
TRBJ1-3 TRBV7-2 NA ASSLSGTGNTIY
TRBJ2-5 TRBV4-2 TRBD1 ASSQGQTGGRETQY
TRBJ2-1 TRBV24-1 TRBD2 ATSDPGGPQSSYNEQF
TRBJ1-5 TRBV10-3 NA AISETMGLGNQPQH
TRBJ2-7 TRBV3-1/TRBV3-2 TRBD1 ASSQVTGSSYEQY
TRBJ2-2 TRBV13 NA ASSLGLRGRGTGELF